A single sample is the source of the 26 T cell receptor beta chains below, sequenced in a study of blood T cells in healthy people across ages. Alongside a J-beta primer mix, a sample-barcoded 5' primer served in a second PCR lasting about 7 to 12 cycles. A single record per CDR3 protein comes from TCRdb applying MiXCR to the 5' RACE reads. The top ten clones hold 6.5% to 10% of a sample with over a million distinct CDR3 sequences, roughly 40% of them seen once. The source material was blood. The receptors come from a woman between 18 and 30 years old in good health.

The chain combines TRBV20-1 with TRBJ1-1; the match to TRBD1 covers 7 bases. CDR1 and CDR2 (germline): DFQATT, SNEGSKA (reference sequence). J lost 3 bases, V lost 2 bases, and 6 bases had no gene match. The CDR3 has 14 residues. CDR3 protein: CSARIEQGDTEAFF. The CDR3, as DNA: TGCAGTGCTAGAATTGAGCAGGGGGACACTGAAGCTTTCTTT.

This clonotype was observed many times. The chain combines TRBV6-2 or TRBV6-3 with TRBJ2-1; TRBD2 agrees at 10 bases. The germline CDR1 and CDR2 sequences are MNHEY and SVGEGT. Trimming at V came to 6 bases and at J to 4 bases, leaving 3 bases not matched to a gene. The CDR3 totals 14 residues. The CDR3 reads CASRASGGYNEQFF. The CDR3 region has the DNA TGTGCCAGCAGGGCTAGCGGGGGTTACAATGAGCAGTTCTTC.

The J gene is TRBJ2-1, the V gene TRBV12-3 or TRBV12-4; 9 bases match TRBD1. The length of the CDR3 is 14 residues. J was trimmed by 10 bases and V by 6 bases; bases with no gene match: 10. The CDR3 sequence: CASRTPGQGGEQFF. CDR3 DNA sequence: TGTGCCAGCAGGACCCCGGGACAGGGTGGCGAGCAGTTCTTC.

This clonotype showed up just a few times. The V and J genes are TRBV7-2 and TRBJ2-1; TRBD2 agrees at 9 bases. This CDR3 is built from 15 residues. With V trimmed by 1 base and J by 8 bases, 6 bases remained unmatched. The V gene's germline CDR1 is SGHTA and CDR2 FQGNSA. CDR3 nucleotides: TGTGCCAGCAGCTTAGAGGGCGGGAGGGTCCATGAGCAGTTCTTC. It is translated as CASSLEGGRVHEQFF.

At least ten counts were recorded for this clonotype. The chain couples TRBV25-1 to TRBJ2-5; 8 bases map to TRBD2. The J call may be in error: the DNA end matches TRBJ2-7 better. Germline-derived CDR1 and CDR2 are MGHDK and SYGVNS. CDR3 length: 14 amino acids. This CDR3 reads CAISDGGVQCEQYF. The CDR3 DNA sequence: TGTGCCATCTCCGACGGGGGGGTCCAATGCGAGCAGTACTTC.

The table lists this clonotype with a few counts. The chain uses TRBV27 and TRBJ1-1; D unresolved. Trimming took off 5 bases at V and 1 base at J, with 11 bases between the two ends. The CDR3 extends over 14 amino acids. CDR1 is MNHEY and CDR2 is SMNVEV in the germline V gene (reference sequence). CDR3 loop: CASSGASQNTEAFF. The CDR3 DNA is TGTGCCAGCAGTGGTGCCAGCCAGAACACTGAAGCTTTCTTT.

The rearrangement uses TRBV20-1 and TRBJ2-7; D assignment may be TRBD1 or TRBD2 (6 bases each). Germline lookup yields CDR1 DFQATT and CDR2 SNEGSKA (reference sequence). Trimming removed 0 bases at V and 3 bases at J, with 18 bases between. The CDR3 consists of 16 residues. CDR3 in amino acids: CSARDTGASLYYEQYF. DNA for the CDR3: TGCAGTGCTAGAGATACGGGGGCCTCTTTGTACTACGAGCAGTACTTC.

About this clonotype: A much larger clonotype is one base distant, so this may be a read error. J is TRBJ2-1 and V is TRBV4-1; D is perhaps TRBD1 (7 bases). The germline V gene encodes CDR1 MGHRA and CDR2 YSYEKL. The CDR3 is made up of 14 amino acids. The V and J ends lost 0 bases and 9 bases respectively, with 12 bases between them. The DNA for the CDR3 is TGCGCCAGCAGCCAAGATTGGGGGGACAGTGAGCAGTTCTTC. As protein: CASSQDWGDSEQFF.

This chain connects TRBV6-1 to TRBJ2-1; 10 positions agree with TRBD2. CDR1 is MNHNS and CDR2 is SASEGT in the germline V gene. After removal of 2 bases from V and 4 bases from J, the junction contained 5 bases not matched to a gene. The CDR3 has 16 residues. This chain's CDR3 is CASSERTSGRYNEQFF. CDR3 nucleotides: TGTGCCAGCAGTGAAAGGACTAGCGGACGTTACAATGAGCAGTTCTTC.

This clonotype was detected a few times. The V call is TRBV3-1, the J call TRBJ2-1; weak D call: TRBD2 (6 bases). V dropped 4 bases and J dropped 6 bases, with 19 bases sitting between them. Germline CDR1 reads LGHDT; CDR2 reads YNNKEL (reference sequence). This CDR3 has 16 residues. The CDR3 DNA reads TGTGCCAGCAGCCGGAATGCGGCTAGCGAAGGCAATGAGCAGTTCTTC. Translation gives CASSRNAASEGNEQFF.

This clonotype was detected a few times. This sequence joins TRBV6-5 and TRBJ1-2, with D possibly matching TRBD1 (5 bases). This CDR3 is 15 amino acids long. The germline V and J ends were trimmed by 0 bases and 4 bases, with 12 bases remaining between them. Per germline, CDR1 MNHEY and CDR2 SVGAGI. The CDR3 DNA reads TGTGCCAGCAGTTACTCCCCGACAGAGAGCTATGGCTACACCTTC. The encoded protein is CASSYSPTESYGYTF.

The gene calls are TRBV27 and TRBJ2-7; TRBD2 agrees at 10 bases. V trimming: 10 bases; J trimming: 3 bases; junction bases outside the gene matches: 18. This CDR3 is built from 17 residues. Germline V gene lookup returns CDR1 MNHEY and CDR2 SMNVEV (reference sequence). CDR3 in amino acids: CAKPPGLASKAHYEQYF. Written as DNA, the CDR3 is TGTGCCAAGCCCCCGGGACTAGCGTCGAAGGCCCACTACGAGCAGTACTTC.

This clonotype was observed a handful of times. The chain links TRBV20-1 to TRBJ2-7, with 7 bases matching TRBD2. The length of the CDR3 is 14 residues. Per germline, CDR1 DFQATT and CDR2 SNEGSKA (reference sequence). V lost 3 bases, J lost 5 bases, and 10 bases stayed unmatched. CDR3 protein: CSASGAGHSDEQYF. The CDR3 bases are TGCAGTGCTAGTGGAGCGGGGCACTCTGACGAGCAGTACTTC.

The gene calls are TRBV6-1 and TRBJ2-4; D possibly matches TRBD1 or TRBD2 (5 bases each). The end of the DNA aligns better with TRBJ2-7, so the J call may be wrong. The CDR3 consists of 13 residues. Germline CDR1 and CDR2: MNHNS and SASEGT. This CDR3 reads CASIRNGGYEQYF. CDR3 coding DNA: TGTGCCAGCATTCGAAATGGGGGCTACGAGCAGTACTTC.

V and J are TRBV5-1 and TRBJ2-1, with D possibly being TRBD2 (6 bases). V shed 0 bases and J shed 8 bases, with 21 bases lying between them. The CDR3 is 17 amino acids. Germline-derived CDR1 and CDR2 are SGHRS and YFSETQ. For the CDR3, the DNA is TGCGCCAGCAGCTTGGCCGGGGGACCCCTCCCTCCCCATGAGCAGTTCTTC. It is translated as CASSLAGGPLPPHEQFF.

The chain recombines TRBV12-3 or TRBV12-4 with TRBJ2-7; perhaps TRBD2 as D (5 bases). V gave up 6 bases and J gave up 7 bases, with 16 bases separating them. The CDR3 runs 13 residues. The CDR3 nucleotides read TGTGCCAGCAGATCAAGCGGCCACAATGAGCAGTACTTC. Translation: CASRSSGHNEQYF.

This rearrangement joins TRBV10-3 to TRBJ1-2; tentatively, D is TRBD1 (6 bases). V was pared by 5 bases and J by 5 bases, with 12 bases between. Germline assignment: CDR1 ENHRY and CDR2 SYGVKD. The CDR3 runs 13 residues. The CDR3 DNA reads TGTGCCATCAGTCAGGACAGCCTATATGGCTACACCTTC. Translated: CAISQDSLYGYTF.

This clonotype came up a few times. The chain carries TRBV6-6 and TRBJ1-2; no definite D call. The CDR3 length is 14 residues. V dropped 2 bases and J dropped 6 bases, with 13 bases sitting between them. Germline V gives CDR1 MNHNY, CDR2 SVGAGI (reference sequence). The CDR3 region has the DNA TGTGCCAGCAGTTACCAGTCCCCCCAGGATGGCTACACCTTC. Protein product: CASSYQSPQDGYTF.

The rearrangement links TRBV6-5 to TRBJ2-5, with unresolved D. In germline, CDR1 is MNHEY, CDR2 SVGAGI. V lost 0 bases and J lost 11, with 13 bases in between. There are 13 residues in the CDR3. CDR3 DNA: TGTGCCAGCAGTTACTCGACCGGGTTGGAGCAGTACTTC. It encodes CASSYSTGLEQYF.

A few counts support this clonotype. The chain employs TRBV11-2 and TRBJ2-1; 9 nucleotides align to TRBD1. CDR3 size: 16 residues. Losses at the gene ends were 1 base for V and 5 bases for J; bases not matched to a gene: 6. Germline V gene lookup returns CDR1 SGHAT and CDR2 FQNNGV. For the CDR3, the DNA is TGTGCCAGCAGCTTAGGGGGGACAGGGAGGCACAATGAGCAGTTCTTC. This sequence encodes CASSLGGTGRHNEQFF.

This clonotype was picked up a small number of times. The chain has TRBV7-3 and TRBJ1-1; D unclear. Germline V gene data show CDR1 as SGHTA and CDR2 as FQGTGA. The CDR3 loop spans 15 amino acids. V lost 2 bases, J lost 3 bases, and 13 bases lay in between. The CDR3 coding sequence is TGTGCCAGCAGCTTAGTGGGCAGCGGGGACACTGAAGCTTTCTTT. This encodes CASSLVGSGDTEAFF.

The chain links TRBV7-2 to TRBJ1-1; 7 positions agree with TRBD1. The trim removed 4 bases at V and 0 bases at J, leaving 11 bases unmatched. CDR1 and CDR2 from the germline V gene are SGHTA and FQGNSA. CDR3 length: 17 residues. This CDR3 reads CASSSQGQAAMNTEAFF. CDR3 nucleotides: TGTGCCAGCAGCTCCCAAGGACAGGCCGCAATGAACACTGAAGCTTTCTTT.

This chain links TRBV18 with TRBJ1-2, with TRBD1 identical over 7 bases. The CDR3 is 15 residues long. V lost 5 bases, J lost 5 bases, and 11 bases stayed unmatched. Germline lookup yields CDR1 KGHSH and CDR2 LQKENI. CDR3 in DNA: TGTGCCAGCTCAATCTCTAACAGGGGTGGATATGGCTACACCTTC. Amino acid sequence: CASSISNRGGYGYTF.

V usage is TRBV10-1 and J usage is TRBJ2-7; the match to TRBD2 covers 7 bases. Germline-derived CDR1 and CDR2 are WNHNN and SYGVQD (reference sequence). The V segment lost 10 bases and the J segment 4 bases; nucleotides outside the gene matches: 1. This CDR3 region has 10 residues. In DNA, the CDR3 is TGCGCCAACGGGGGGTACGAGCAGTACTTC. Translated, it gives CANGGYEQYF.

In its sample, this clonotype was seen a few times. The rearrangement uses TRBV20-1 and TRBJ2-3; 9 positions agree with TRBD2. The CDR3 has 16 residues. Germline V CDR1 and CDR2: DFQATT, SNEGSKA (reference sequence). The V and J ends lost 5 bases and 2 bases, in that order; junction bases with no gene match: 11. Here the CDR3 reads CSAAQPTSGVTDTQYF. In DNA, the CDR3 is TGCAGTGCTGCCCAACCGACTAGCGGCGTCACAGATACGCAGTATTTT.

This chain links TRBV3-1 with TRBJ2-1; 12 bases are shared with TRBD2. J was trimmed by 1 base and V by 7 bases; bases with no gene match: 11. This CDR3 has 18 residues. Germline V gene sequence: CDR1 LGHDT, CDR2 YNNKEL (reference sequence). The CDR3 coding sequence is TGTGCCAGCACTTGGGCTAGCGGGGGGGCACTTTCCTACAATGAGCAGTTCTTC. It yields the protein CASTWASGGALSYNEQFF.